Listed here are 27 T cell receptor beta chains from one sample, sequenced in a study of technical replicates of blood from several donors (dated by TCRdb to the late 2010s). The library was prepared using the immunoSEQ multiplex PCR assay. Imported from immuneACCESS, the table was reduced by TCRdb to in-frame sequences with V and J called. These copies leave out some clones; in studies compared against another copy, an unresolved V gene accounts for under half, and the cause of the remainder is not known. The sample table lists under 55,000 clones, about 96% of them with a count of one. The ten top clones hold under 0.45% of the sample. The source material was T cells isolated from PBMCs. The receptors were gathered from a human donor in good health.

The chain employs TRBV6-6 and TRBJ1-2, with D maybe TRBD1 (6 bases). The germline V and J ends were trimmed by 8 bases and 8 bases, with 15 bases remaining between them. Germline V gene data show CDR1 as MNHNY and CDR2 as SVGAGI (reference sequence). The CDR3 loop spans 12 amino acids. The CDR3 bases are TGTGCCAGCTTGACTGGGGGCTACGGCTACACCTTC. This encodes CASLTGGYGYTF.

This clone appeared a few times. The V gene is TRBV14, the J gene TRBJ2-5; maybe TRBD1 (6 bases). CDR1 is SGHDN, CDR2 FVKESK, per germline. This CDR3 has 15 residues. V shed 1 base and J shed 5 bases, with 14 bases lying between them. The CDR3: CASSQVTGYFETQYF. The CDR3 bases are TGTGCCAGCAGCCAAGTCACAGGGTATTTCGAGACCCAGTACTTC.

In DNA, the CDR3 is TGTGCCAGCAGTTGGGGGGGTAGCGGGAGTCCCAAAAACATTCAGTACTTC. It specifies CASSWGGSGSPKNIQYF. The chain recombines TRBV27 with TRBJ2-4, with 9 positions matching TRBD2. V lost 4 bases to trimming and J lost 2 bases; unmatched junction nucleotides: 9. The germline V gene encodes CDR1 MNHEY and CDR2 SMNVEV (reference sequence). The CDR3 runs to 17 residues.

This clone was detected only once. This chain links TRBV5-1 with TRBJ2-3; D is ambiguous. The CDR3 length is 14 residues. Germline V gene sequence: CDR1 SGHRS, CDR2 YFSETQ. V lost 6 bases to trimming and J lost 0 bases, with 11 bases between them. The CDR3 region has the DNA TGCGCCAGCAATGTTGAACGGAGCACAGATACGCAGTATTTT. This codes for CASNVERSTDTQYF. Full variable domain (outside the CDR3, taken from reference TRBV5-1 and TRBJ2-3): KAGVTQTPRYLIKTRGQQVTLSCSPISGHRSVSWYQQTPGQGLQFLFEYFSETQRNKGNFPGRFSGRQFSNSRSEMNVSTLELGDSALYLCASNVERSTDTQYFGPGTRLTVL.

The chain uses TRBV30 and TRBJ2-7; possibly TRBD1 for D (6 bases). V shed 2 bases and J shed 9 bases, with 11 bases lying between them. Per germline, CDR1 GTSNPN and CDR2 SVGIG (reference sequence). This CDR3 spans 11 amino acids. The CDR3, as DNA: TGTGCCTGGAGTCCACAGGGAGCGCAGTACTTC. Its protein is CAWSPQGAQYF.

The genes are TRBV7-6 and TRBJ2-7, with 7 nucleotides matching TRBD2. CDR3 length: 14 amino acids. Germline lookup yields CDR1 SGHVS and CDR2 FNYEAQ. Trimming took 0 bases from V and 5 from J; bases not matched to a gene: 4. CDR3 bases: TGTGCCAGCAGCTTAGCGGCGGGGGTACACGAGCAGTACTTC. It encodes CASSLAAGVHEQYF.

J is TRBJ1-1 and V is TRBV19; perhaps TRBD1 as D (5 bases). Trimming cost V 7 bases and J 3 bases, with 12 bases left between them. Germline CDR1 and CDR2: LNHDA and SQIVND (reference sequence). The CDR3 is made up of 13 amino acids. CDR3 in amino acids: CASNKGQYTEAFF. CDR3 coding DNA: TGTGCCAGTAATAAGGGGCAGTACACTGAAGCTTTCTTT.

The rearrangement joins TRBV7-3 to TRBJ1-5; D unclear. This CDR3 is 15 amino acids long. In germline, CDR1 is SGHTA, CDR2 FQGTGA. V lost 3 bases, J lost 0 bases, and 9 bases lay in between. DNA for the CDR3: TGTGCCAGCAGCTTGTTAGCGAATAGCAATCAGCCCCAGCATTTT. This encodes CASSLLANSNQPQHF.

V and J are TRBV19 and TRBJ2-7; 9 bases align to TRBD1. The ends lost 5 bases at V and 1 base at J; junction bases unmatched: 3. The CDR3 has 14 amino acids. Germline V gives CDR1 LNHDA, CDR2 SQIVND (reference sequence). The DNA for the CDR3 is TGTGCCAGTAGTTCCGGGACAGGGTCCTACGAGCAGTACTTC. Its protein is CASSSGTGSYEQYF.

The CDR3 coding sequence is TGTGCCAGCAGTTACCTGGGGAGTAAAAATATGGGCTACACCTTC. It translates to CASSYLGSKNMGYTF. The V and J genes are TRBV27 and TRBJ1-2; no clear D gene. From germline, CDR1 is MNHEY and CDR2 SMNVEV (reference sequence). CDR3 length: 15 residues. V was cut by 4 bases and J by 8 bases, with 20 bases left in between.

The gene calls are TRBV5-6 and TRBJ1-5; tentative D call: TRBD1 (6 bases). Germline CDR1 is SGHDT and CDR2 is YYEEEE. The CDR3 contains 17 residues. V lost 1 base and J lost 1, with 15 bases in between. CDR3 nucleotide sequence: TGTGCCAGCAGCTTGTTCTATCAGGGGCCAAGCAATCAGCCCCAGCATTTT. This sequence encodes CASSLFYQGPSNQPQHF. The entire variable domain, with the rest obtained from reference TRBV5-6 and TRBJ1-5, is as follows: DAGVTQSPTHLIKTRGQQVTLRCSPKSGHDTVSWYQQALGQGPQFIFQYYEEEERQRGNFPDRFSGHQFPNYSSELNVNALLLGDSALYLCASSLFYQGPSNQPQHFGDGTRLSIL.

The chain carries TRBV11-3 and TRBJ2-2; D gene unclear. Germline CDR1 reads SGHNT; CDR2 reads YENEEA. This CDR3 comprises 15 residues. Trimming took 4 bases from V and 0 from J, leaving 9 bases between them. CDR3 region: CASSSPTSNTGELFF. CDR3 DNA: TGTGCCAGCAGCTCTCCGACTTCGAACACCGGGGAGCTGTTTTTT.

The V call is TRBV28, the J call TRBJ1-1; a possible D gene is TRBD1 (5 bases). Trimming removed 3 bases from V and 1 base from J, with 6 bases in between. Germline lookup yields CDR1 MDHEN and CDR2 SYDVKM. The CDR3 totals 13 residues. The CDR3 DNA sequence: TGTGCCAGCAGTTTCAGGGCGAACACTGAAGCTTTCTTT. Translating it yields CASSFRANTEAFF.

The chain carries TRBV10-3 and TRBJ1-2; no definite D call. The CDR3 loop spans 13 amino acids. V was shortened by 6 bases and J by 4 bases, with 12 bases between the two germline ends. CDR1 and CDR2 (germline): ENHRY, SYGVKD. The CDR3 spells CAISPEVAYGYTF. The DNA of the CDR3 is TGTGCCATCAGCCCAGAAGTTGCCTATGGCTACACCTTC.

The gene calls are TRBV27 and TRBJ2-3, with 7 bases matching TRBD2. J lost 2 bases, V lost 2 bases, and 4 bases had no gene match. The germline CDR1 and CDR2 sequences are MNHEY and SMNVEV (reference sequence). The CDR3 consists of 15 residues. CDR3 sequence reads: CASSLSLAATDTQYF. CDR3 DNA sequence: TGTGCCAGCAGTTTAAGCCTAGCGGCCACAGATACGCAGTATTTT.

The rearrangement joins TRBV28 to TRBJ1-5; D remains ambiguous. CDR3 length: 15 residues. Trimming took off 10 bases at V and 1 base at J, with 17 bases between the two ends. The germline V gene has CDR1 MDHEN and CDR2 SYDVKM. The CDR3 reads CATRRTQVSNQPQHF. Written as DNA, the CDR3 is TGTGCCACCAGGCGGACTCAGGTGAGCAATCAGCCCCAGCATTTT.

The chain is built from TRBV7-2 and TRBJ1-1; D not resolved. Germline V gene sequence: CDR1 SGHTA, CDR2 FQGNSA. Trimming stripped 2 bases from V and 5 bases from J, with 9 bases between. The CDR3 is 13 amino acids. CDR3 loop: CASSLWRDTEAFF. CDR3 nucleotides: TGTGCCAGCAGCTTATGGAGGGATACTGAAGCTTTCTTT.

V gene TRBV5-1 combines with J gene TRBJ2-7; no firm D call. CDR3 length: 16 residues. Trimming stripped 2 bases from V and 3 bases from J, with 18 bases between. CDR1 SGHRS and CDR2 YFSETQ come from the germline V gene. The CDR3 region has the DNA TGCGCCAGCAGCTTATCACCGGGTCTAGAGGTCTACGAGCAGTACTTC. Amino acids: CASSLSPGLEVYEQYF. Using reference TRBV5-1 and TRBJ2-7 for the parts outside the CDR3, the full variable domain is KAGVTQTPRYLIKTRGQQVTLSCSPISGHRSVSWYQQTPGQGLQFLFEYFSETQRNKGNFPGRFSGRQFSNSRSEMNVSTLELGDSALYLCASSLSPGLEVYEQYFGPGTRLTVT.

V usage is TRBV18 and J usage is TRBJ2-7; a possible D gene is TRBD2 (8 bases). The CDR3 is 18 amino acids. V was pared by 6 bases and J by 3 bases, with 27 bases between. Germline V gene data show CDR1 as KGHSH and CDR2 as LQKENI. In nucleotides, the CDR3 is TGTGCCAGCTCCGGGGGGGACAGAGATGTCCTCTTCTTCTACGAGCAGTACTTC. Translated: CASSGGDRDVLFFYEQYF. Combining the CDR3 with reference TRBV18 and TRBJ2-7 gives the whole variable domain NAGVMQNPRHLVRRRGQEARLRCSPMKGHSHVYWYRQLPEEGLKFMVYLQKENIIDESGMPKERFSAEFPKEGPSILRIQQVVRGDSAAYFCASSGGDRDVLFFYEQYFGPGTRLTVT.

The V gene is TRBV19, the J gene TRBJ1-2; weak D call: TRBD1 (5 bases). This CDR3 comprises 14 residues. The germline CDR1 and CDR2 sequences are LNHDA and SQIVND (reference sequence). Deletions cut 5 bases from V and 4 bases from J, with 14 bases between. DNA of the CDR3: TGTGCCAGTAGTGCCCAGGGCCTCCCCTATGGCTACACCTTC. Translating gives CASSAQGLPYGYTF.

The chain carries TRBV5-1 and TRBJ1-2, with D possibly matching TRBD1 (6 bases). The germline V and J ends were trimmed by 0 bases and 6 bases, with 18 bases remaining between them. Germline CDR1 and CDR2: SGHRS and YFSETQ. The CDR3 loop spans 16 amino acids. CDR3 DNA: TGCGCCAGCAGCTTGGGAGAACAGGGAGTTGAAGATGGCTACACCTTC. Protein product: CASSLGEQGVEDGYTF.

The V gene is TRBV27, the J gene TRBJ2-3, with unresolved D. V lost 10 bases to trimming and J lost 1 base, with 15 bases between them. The CDR3 runs 14 residues. Germline V gene sequence: CDR1 MNHEY, CDR2 SMNVEV (reference sequence). This CDR3 is CATRSWQGTDTQYF. For the CDR3, the DNA is TGTGCCACCAGATCATGGCAGGGCACAGATACGCAGTATTTT.

This chain uses TRBV25-1 with TRBJ1-5; no clear D. This CDR3 has 15 amino acids. The germline V gene has CDR1 MGHDK and CDR2 SYGVNS. Trimming removed 1 base at V and 5 bases at J, with 12 bases between. The CDR3 nucleotides are TGTGCCAGCAGTGAATTTGGGGTCGGGGATCAGCCCCAGCATTTT. Amino acids: CASSEFGVGDQPQHF.

V is TRBV30 and J is TRBJ1-3; unclear D gene. CDR1 and CDR2 from the germline V gene are GTSNPN and SVGIG (reference sequence). V was trimmed by 3 bases and J by 4 bases, leaving 13 bases between them. The CDR3 is 14 residues long. The CDR3 loop reads CAWRVRLSGNTIYF. The CDR3 DNA sequence: TGTGCCTGGAGGGTCCGGTTGTCCGGAAACACCATATATTTT.

The V gene is TRBV28, the J gene TRBJ2-5; 7 nucleotides line up with TRBD2. V lost 3 bases to trimming and J lost 5 bases; unmatched junction nucleotides: 6. The germline V gene has CDR1 MDHEN and CDR2 SYDVKM. The CDR3 consists of 14 residues. The DNA of the CDR3 is TGTGCCAGCAGTTTCCCGCGGGAGTTGGAGACCCAGTACTTC. Amino acid sequence: CASSFPRELETQYF.

The chain combines TRBV4-2 with TRBJ2-2; TRBD2 matches 8 bases. The CDR3 is made up of 18 amino acids. Germline V gene sequence: CDR1 LGHNA, CDR2 YNFKEQ. After removal of 7 bases from V and 3 bases from J, the junction contained 16 bases not matched to a gene. DNA of the CDR3: TGTGCCAGCACTCCCCAGGGTCTTATAGCGGGGTACACCGGGGAGCTGTTTTTT. This gives the protein CASTPQGLIAGYTGELFF.

The chain uses TRBV28 and TRBJ1-5; TRBD1 is a possible D gene (5 bases). The V end was cut by 6 bases, the J end by 9 bases, with 18 bases between. In germline, CDR1 is MDHEN, CDR2 SYDVKM. This CDR3 comprises 14 residues. CDR3 amino acids: CASSPDIASGPQHF. CDR3 DNA: TGTGCCAGCAGCCCGGACATCGCTTCGGGGCCCCAGCATTTT.